This T cell receptor (beta chain) was sequenced during a study of CD4 and CD8 cells across lung adenocarcinoma regions (dated by TCRdb to 2017 to 2018). Looking at the study overall: To look at intratumor heterogeneity in the T cell receptor repertoire, the study compared tumor centers against tumor margins.

Details on this clonotype: The antigen it recognizes is unknown. The input lacks base qualities; no much larger clone sits a single base away.

The library was prepared using PCR. For sequencing, a HiSeq X Ten was employed. Starting from the raw public reads, TCRdb applied fastp trimming at Q25, assembled clones with MiXCR and retained in-frame beta chains. Each entry is one CDR3 protein sequence, shown with its most common DNA and genes. The sample table records 3,000 to 3,500 distinct CDR3 sequences; over 50% of these occur just once. The ten top clones hold roughly 30% of the sample. The donors were patients who had localized lung adenocarcinoma, which is a subtype of non-small cell lung cancer. These samples came from the centers of localized lung adenocarcinomas. CD4+ T cells from tumor tissue were profiled separately from CD8+ T cells for TCR repertoire analysis. The receptor was derived from a female donor with lung adenocarcinoma. The CD4 and CD8 labels of this study may be unreliable. Input material: CD4+ T cells from the center of a lung tumor. Interpreted using the paper, the cell subset or site label stands for: tumor center region.

CDR3 reads: CASSDSGSASYEQYF. DNA sequence: TGTGCCAGCAGTGATAGCGGGAGTGCGAGCTACGAGCAGTACTTC. The chain is assembled from TRBV6-1 and TRBJ2-1; 9 central bases correspond to TRBD2. The closer fit of TRBJ2-7 to the DNA end suggests the J call may be wrong. The germline V gene encodes CDR1 MNHNS and CDR2 SASEGT. The CDR3 runs 15 residues from the cysteine to the phenylalanine. The CDR3 DNA has 45 bases and is translated from base 1.